The next 18 T cell receptor beta chains were all read from a single sample in a study of blood T cell repertoires in COVID-19. Profiling relied on immunoSEQ multiplex PCR, and the TCRdb table lists in-frame clones only, not all of them. The table lists about 290,000 clones, about 89% of them singletons. Sequencing input: PBMCs or T cells enriched from blood (not recorded which). These receptors were collected from a woman in her thirties or forties who had recovered from COVID-19.

The V call is TRBV6-5, the J call TRBJ1-1; D ambiguous. From germline, CDR1 is MNHEY and CDR2 SVGAGI. This CDR3 is 14 amino acids long. With 6 bases removed from V and 5 bases from J, the gap between germline ends came to 16 bases. CDR3 amino acids: CASRKNGGRTEAFF. In nucleotides, the CDR3 is TGTGCCAGCAGAAAGAACGGAGGGCGTACTGAAGCTTTCTTT.

V gene TRBV30 combines with J gene TRBJ2-1; weak D call: TRBD1 (6 bases). V gave up 1 base and J gave up 2 bases, with 9 bases separating them. The CDR3 length is 14 residues. Germline CDR1 reads GTSNPN; CDR2 reads SVGIG (reference sequence). The CDR3 region has the DNA TGTGCCTGGAGTGACAGGGTACCCTACAATGAGCAGTTCTTC. Its protein product is CAWSDRVPYNEQFF.

The rearrangement links TRBV7-2 to TRBJ1-1; D is perhaps TRBD1 (5 bases). CDR3 length equals 14 residues. Trimming stripped 2 bases from V and 2 bases from J, with 9 bases between. Germline lookup yields CDR1 SGHTA and CDR2 FQGNSA. CDR3 bases: TGTGCCAGCAGCTTACTGCGGGGCAACACTGAAGCTTTCTTT. Protein product: CASSLLRGNTEAFF.

The rearrangement links TRBV6-1 to TRBJ1-3; 11 nucleotides line up with TRBD1. The CDR3 is 17 residues long. The germline V gene encodes CDR1 MNHNS and CDR2 SASEGT. V lost 3 bases and J lost 5; bases outside the gene matches: 9. The CDR3 is CASSDPGQGVFRNTIYF. In DNA, the CDR3 is TGTGCCAGCAGTGATCCGGGACAGGGGGTGTTTAGAAACACCATATATTTT.

This clone showed up just once. This chain uses TRBV5-4 with TRBJ2-7, with 8 bases identical to TRBD2. The germline gives CDR1 SGHNT, CDR2 YYREEE (reference sequence). The CDR3 sequence is 15 residues long. Trimming took 4 bases from V and 1 from J; bases not matched to a gene: 7. The CDR3 region is CASSGREGISYEQYF. CDR3 bases: TGTGCCAGCAGCGGCCGGGAGGGAATTTCCTACGAGCAGTACTTC.

V gene TRBV27 combines with J gene TRBJ1-1; 9 bases agree with TRBD1. V gave up 7 bases and J gave up 10 bases; unmatched junction bases: 4. The CDR3 runs to 11 residues. Looked up from germline, CDR1 is MNHEY and CDR2 is SMNVEV (reference sequence). The CDR3 region has the DNA TGTGCCAGCATTACAGGGGGCCGAGCTTTCTTT. It codes for CASITGGRAFF.

This chain connects TRBV28 to TRBJ2-5; a weak D match, TRBD1 (5 bases). The CDR3 extends over 14 amino acids. Germline V gene lookup returns CDR1 MDHEN and CDR2 SYDVKM. Trimming left V 4 bases short and J 7 bases short, with 16 bases between. Here the CDR3 reads CASSSTDAKGTQYF. The CDR3 coding sequence is TGTGCCAGCAGTTCGACAGACGCTAAGGGGACCCAGTACTTC.

This chain connects TRBV28 to TRBJ2-3; 11 positions match TRBD2. The CDR3 consists of 16 residues. V lost 8 bases and J lost 6; bases outside the gene matches: 13. Germline-derived CDR1 and CDR2 are MDHEN and SYDVKM. The CDR3 is CASLGTSGSHLDTQYF. In nucleotides, the CDR3 is TGTGCCAGCTTAGGTACTAGCGGGAGTCATTTGGATACGCAGTATTTT.

The rearrangement links TRBV3-1 (or the pseudogene TRBV3-2) to TRBJ2-3, with 7 bases identical to TRBD2. The V and J ends lost 7 bases and 0 bases, in that order; junction bases with no gene match: 4. CDR1 is LGHDT, CDR2 YNNKEL, per germline (reference sequence). This CDR3 is 14 amino acids long. Written as DNA, the CDR3 is TGTGCCAGCAACCCTAGCGGTAGCACAGATACGCAGTATTTT. Its protein is CASNPSGSTDTQYF.

The genes are TRBV4-1 and TRBJ1-1; 11 nucleotides line up with TRBD1. CDR1 and CDR2 (germline): MGHRA, YSYEKL. The CDR3 has 15 amino acids. J gave up 11 bases and V 3 bases, and 11 bases lay outside the gene matches. CDR3 in DNA: TGCGCCAGCAGCCATAACCCCGGGACAGGGGGAGGTGCTTTCTTT. Its translation: CASSHNPGTGGGAFF.

The chain has TRBV5-8 and TRBJ2-1; D might be TRBD1 (6 bases). Trimming left V 1 base short and J 8 bases short, with 13 bases between. This CDR3 spans 14 amino acids. CDR1 and CDR2 (germline): SGHTS, YDEGEE. In nucleotides, the CDR3 is TGTGCCAGCAGCTTGTGGGGGCGGCCGGATGAGCAGTTCTTC. It specifies CASSLWGRPDEQFF. Drawing the rest from reference TRBV5-8 and TRBJ2-1, the complete variable domain is EAGVTQSPTHLIKTRGQQATLRCSPISGHTSVYWYQQALGLGLQFLLWYDEGEERNRGNFPPRFSGRQFPNYSSELNVNALELEDSALYLCASSLWGRPDEQFFGPGTRLTVL.

This clone was seen only a few times. The chain joins TRBV6-5 to TRBJ1-4; no firm D call. This CDR3 region has 13 residues. The V end lost 2 bases, the J end lost 8 bases, and 9 bases lay between the germline ends. Germline V gene sequence: CDR1 MNHEY, CDR2 SVGAGI. The CDR3 DNA is TGTGCCAGCAGTTACGTATACGGGGAAAAACTGTTTTTT. Amino acids: CASSYVYGEKLFF.

This clone has just a few counts. The chain is built from TRBV30 and TRBJ1-5; TRBD1 matches 7 bases. V trimming: 0 bases; J trimming: 4 bases; junction bases outside the gene matches: 6. The CDR3 is made up of 15 amino acids. The germline CDR1 and CDR2 sequences are GTSNPN and SVGIG (reference sequence). The CDR3 loop reads CAWSVGQEKNQPQHF. CDR3 bases: TGTGCCTGGAGTGTCGGACAGGAGAAGAATCAGCCCCAGCATTTT.

V gene TRBV7-8 combines with J gene TRBJ2-3; 8 bases match TRBD2. The length of the CDR3 is 15 residues. The germline V gene encodes CDR1 SGHVS and CDR2 FQNEAQ. V was pared by 2 bases and J by 6 bases, with 7 bases of the junction left unmatched. This CDR3 is CASSLLSGGIDTQYF. Here the CDR3 DNA reads TGTGCCAGCAGCTTATTGAGCGGGGGAATTGATACGCAGTATTTT.

The chain links TRBV2 to TRBJ1-5, with TRBD1 matching over 7 bases. Looked up from germline, CDR1 is SNHLY and CDR2 is FYNNEI. With V trimmed by 7 bases and J by 5 bases, 14 bases remained unmatched. The CDR3 has 16 amino acids. The CDR3 region is CASNPRTHRGDQPQHF. CDR3 nucleotides: TGTGCCAGCAATCCCCGAACGCACAGGGGTGATCAGCCCCAGCATTTT.

J is TRBJ2-6 and V is TRBV4-2, with TRBD2 matching 8 bases. Looked up from germline, CDR1 is LGHNA and CDR2 is YNFKEQ. CDR3 size: 19 residues. The J segment lost 0 bases and the V segment lost 1 base, leaving 8 bases of the junction unmatched. As DNA, the CDR3 is TGTGCCAGCAGCCAAGTTGTGCGGGGGGCCCTCTCTGGGGCCAACGTCCTGACTTTC. It codes for CASSQVVRGALSGANVLTF.

This clone came up once. The rearrangement uses TRBV2 and TRBJ1-1, with TRBD1 matching 7 bases. CDR3 length: 13 residues. J was trimmed by 3 bases and V by 10 bases; bases with no gene match: 8. Per germline, CDR1 SNHLY and CDR2 FYNNEI. CDR3 nucleotide sequence: TGTGCCATTACTCAACAGGGGTACACTGAAGCTTTCTTT. Translation: CAITQQGYTEAFF.

This clone was seen only a few times. The chain has TRBV30 and TRBJ1-5; D is undetermined. From germline, CDR1 is GTSNPN and CDR2 SVGIG (reference sequence). The CDR3 extends over 13 amino acids. Deletions cut 2 bases from V and 1 base from J, with 6 bases between. CDR3 sequence reads: CAWSPGSNQPQHF. CDR3 DNA sequence: TGTGCCTGGAGTCCGGGAAGCAATCAGCCCCAGCATTTT. The full variable domain, with the rest looked up from reference TRBV30 and TRBJ1-5, is SQTIHQWPATLVQPVGSPLSLECTVEGTSNPNLYWYRQAAGRGLQLLFYSVGIGQISSEVPQNLSASRPQDRQFILSSKKLLLSDSGFYLCAWSPGSNQPQHFGDGTRLSIL.